This entry features one T cell receptor (beta chain) sequence. Clinical history as reported by participants underpinned cohort assignment. The protocol was immunoSEQ multiplex PCR, while the TCRdb copy is restricted to in-frame clones and leaves out a portion. The sample shows 240,000 or so clones, more than 80% of them seen only once. This sample stems from a study of blood T cell repertoires in COVID-19. Across the study: Acute and convalescent COVID-19 samples came from the United States, Italy and Spain.

There are 16 residues in the CDR3. V lost 3 bases to trimming and J lost 6 bases; unmatched junction nucleotides: 11. CDR1 and CDR2 from the germline V gene are SGHDN and FVKESK. This clonotype originated in a man in his forties or fifties who had been exposed to COVID-19. This rearrangement joins TRBV14 to TRBJ1-2; the match to TRBD1 covers 9 bases. Sample: PBMCs or T cells enriched from blood (not recorded which). CDR3 DNA sequence: TGTGCCAGCAGCCACCCCTGGACAGGGGAGATGGATGGCTACACCTTC. Its translation: CASSHPWTGEMDGYTF.